The entry below describes one TCR beta chain. Its antigen is not identified. Through a sample-barcoded 5' primer and a J-beta primer mix, a second PCR was run for roughly 7 to 12 cycles. Every molecule of cDNA carried a tag from a template-switch adaptor with 12 random nucleotides. MiXCR was run by TCRdb on the 5' RACE reads, yielding one entry per CDR3 protein. The data contain about 780,000 distinct CDR3 sequences, 35% to 50% of them singletons. These data are taken from a study of blood T cells in healthy people across ages. Study outcomes and limitations: Per million T cells, TCR beta diversity dropped about linearly as age rose. The unsorted PBMCs prevented any conclusive comparison of naive versus antigen-experienced cells.

The CDR3 length is 14 residues. V lost 1 base, J lost 6 bases, and 9 bases lay in between. Germline CDR1 LGHDT, CDR2 YNNKEL (reference sequence). This sequence originates from a man older than 75 in good health. V gene TRBV3-1 combines with J gene TRBJ2-2; D uncertain. The sequenced material came from blood. The CDR3 DNA reads TGTGCCAGCAGCCAAGGGGGTTATTCCGGGGAGCTGTTTTTT. Protein: CASSQGGYSGELFF.